This section outlines one TCR beta chain sequence together with its context. The sample belongs to a study of blood T cell repertoires in COVID-19. Overall study context: There were acute and convalescent COVID-19 samples, and they came from the United States, Italy and Spain. T cells, B-cell-depleted T cells, or PBMCs supplied cDNA or gDNA.

In the source study's methods: By means of reference gene primer amplification, nucleated cell counts were estimated. Using immunoSEQ multiplex PCR, the repertoire was profiled, and TCRdb retains in-frame clones only, with some absent. V and J calls and clone size are those listed in that table; D and trimming were worked out from the DNA. The sample comprises 55,000 to 75,000 clones, 65% to 85% of which are singletons, and around 10% rests with the top ten. Seattle-derived patients entered the study during active infection and were followed longitudinally. Trimming took off 0 bases at V and 5 bases at J, with 8 bases between the two ends. The CDR3 is made up of 13 amino acids. The germline V gene has CDR1 SGDLS and CDR2 YYNGEE.

The source is a man older than 75 with COVID-19, enrolled during active disease. The rearrangement joins TRBV9 to TRBJ1-1; D is perhaps TRBD1 (5 bases). The sequenced sample consisted of peripheral blood. CDR3 nucleotide sequence: TGTGCCAGCAGCGTAGGTGCAGGGACTGAAGCTTTCTTT. Amino acid sequence: CASSVGAGTEAFF.